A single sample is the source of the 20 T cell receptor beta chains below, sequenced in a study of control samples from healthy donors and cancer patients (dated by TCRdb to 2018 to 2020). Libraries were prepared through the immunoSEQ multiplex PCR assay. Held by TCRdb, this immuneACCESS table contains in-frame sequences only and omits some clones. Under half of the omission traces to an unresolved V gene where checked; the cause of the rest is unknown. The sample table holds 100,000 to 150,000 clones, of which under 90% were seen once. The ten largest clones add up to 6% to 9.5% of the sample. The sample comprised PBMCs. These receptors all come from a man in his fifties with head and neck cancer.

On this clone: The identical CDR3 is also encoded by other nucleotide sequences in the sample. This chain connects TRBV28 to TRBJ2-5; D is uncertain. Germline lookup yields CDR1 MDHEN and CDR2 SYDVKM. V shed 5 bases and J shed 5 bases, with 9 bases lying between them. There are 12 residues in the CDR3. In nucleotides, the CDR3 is TGTGCCAGCAGTAGCCCCGGGGAGACCCAGTACTTC. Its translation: CASSSPGETQYF.

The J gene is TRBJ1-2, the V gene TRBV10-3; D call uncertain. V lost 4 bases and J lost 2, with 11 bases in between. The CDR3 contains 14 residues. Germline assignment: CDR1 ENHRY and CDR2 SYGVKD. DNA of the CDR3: TGTGCCATCAGTGTCCAGGATCAAAACTATGGCTACACCTTC. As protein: CAISVQDQNYGYTF.

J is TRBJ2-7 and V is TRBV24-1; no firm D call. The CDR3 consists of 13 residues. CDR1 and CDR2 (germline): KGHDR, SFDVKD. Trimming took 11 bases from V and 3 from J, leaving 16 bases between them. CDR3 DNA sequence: TGTGCCAAAGCAATACCGATTTACTACGAGCAGTACTTC. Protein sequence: CAKAIPIYYEQYF.

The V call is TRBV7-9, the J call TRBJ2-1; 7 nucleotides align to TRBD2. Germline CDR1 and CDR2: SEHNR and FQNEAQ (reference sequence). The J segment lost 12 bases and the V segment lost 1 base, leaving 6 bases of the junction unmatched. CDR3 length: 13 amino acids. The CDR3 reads CASSLVGGEGQFF. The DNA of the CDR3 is TGTGCCAGCAGCTTAGTTGGCGGGGAGGGGCAGTTCTTC.

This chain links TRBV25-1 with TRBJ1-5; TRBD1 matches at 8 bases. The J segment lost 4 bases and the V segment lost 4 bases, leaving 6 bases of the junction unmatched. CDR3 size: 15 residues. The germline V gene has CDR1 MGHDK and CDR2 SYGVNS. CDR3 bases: TGTGCCAGCAGTGCAGGACAGGGTGGGAATCAGCCCCAGCATTTT. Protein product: CASSAGQGGNQPQHF.

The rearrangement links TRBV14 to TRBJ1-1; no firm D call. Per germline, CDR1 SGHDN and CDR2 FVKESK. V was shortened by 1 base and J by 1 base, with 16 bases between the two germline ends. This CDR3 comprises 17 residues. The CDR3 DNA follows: TGTGCCAGCAGCCAAGTGCCACTCTGGGGTCGGAACACTGAAGCTTTCTTT. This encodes CASSQVPLWGRNTEAFF.

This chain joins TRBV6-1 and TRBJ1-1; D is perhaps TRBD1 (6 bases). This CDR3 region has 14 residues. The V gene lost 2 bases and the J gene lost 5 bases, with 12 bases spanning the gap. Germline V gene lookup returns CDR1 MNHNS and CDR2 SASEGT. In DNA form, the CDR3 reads TGTGCCAGCAGTGAATTATTAGGGGGAACTGAAGCTTTCTTT. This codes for CASSELLGGTEAFF.

CDR3 protein: CASSPGLGSDTQYF. The CDR3 region has the DNA TGTGCCAGCTCACCAGGACTAGGTTCAGATACGCAGTATTTT. The V call is TRBV18, the J call TRBJ2-3, with 7 bases fitting TRBD2. The V and J ends lost 2 bases and 4 bases, in that order; junction bases with no gene match: 3. This CDR3 is built from 14 residues. Germline V lookup: CDR1 KGHSH, CDR2 LQKENI.

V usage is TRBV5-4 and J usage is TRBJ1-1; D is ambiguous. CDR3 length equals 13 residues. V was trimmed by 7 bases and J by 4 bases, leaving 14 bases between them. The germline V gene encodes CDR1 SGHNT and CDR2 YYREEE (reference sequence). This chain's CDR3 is CASRPSTATEAFF. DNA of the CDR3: TGTGCCAGCCGACCGTCCACGGCCACTGAAGCTTTCTTT.

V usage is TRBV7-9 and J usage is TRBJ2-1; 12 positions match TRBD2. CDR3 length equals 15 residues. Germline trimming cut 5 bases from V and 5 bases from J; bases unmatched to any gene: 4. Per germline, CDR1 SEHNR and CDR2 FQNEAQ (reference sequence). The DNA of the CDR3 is TGTGCCAGCAGCACCTGGACTAGCGGGGACAATGAGCAGTTCTTC. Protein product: CASSTWTSGDNEQFF. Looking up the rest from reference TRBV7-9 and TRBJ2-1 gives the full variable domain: DTGVSQNPRHKITKRGQNVTFRCDPISEHNRLYWYRQTLGQGPEFLTYFQNEAQLEKSRLLSDRFSAERPKGSFSTLEIQRTEQGDSAMYLCASSTWTSGDNEQFFGPGTRLTVL.

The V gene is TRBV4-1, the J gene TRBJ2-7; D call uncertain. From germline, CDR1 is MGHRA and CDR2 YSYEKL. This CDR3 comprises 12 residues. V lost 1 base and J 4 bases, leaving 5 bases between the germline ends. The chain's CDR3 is CASSQVGYEQYF. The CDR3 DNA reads TGCGCCAGCAGCCAAGTTGGATACGAGCAGTACTTC.

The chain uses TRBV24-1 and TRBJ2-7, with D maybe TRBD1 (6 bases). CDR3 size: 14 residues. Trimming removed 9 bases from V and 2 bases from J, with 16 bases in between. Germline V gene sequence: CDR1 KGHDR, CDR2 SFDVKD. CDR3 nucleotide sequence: TGTGCCACCTCTAACACAGGGATCACCTACGAGCAGTACTTC. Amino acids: CATSNTGITYEQYF.

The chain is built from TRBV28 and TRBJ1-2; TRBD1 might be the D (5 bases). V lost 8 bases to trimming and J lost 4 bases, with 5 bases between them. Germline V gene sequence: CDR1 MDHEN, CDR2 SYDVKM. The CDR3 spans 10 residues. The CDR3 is CASGTYGYTF. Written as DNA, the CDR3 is TGTGCCAGCGGGACCTATGGCTACACCTTC.

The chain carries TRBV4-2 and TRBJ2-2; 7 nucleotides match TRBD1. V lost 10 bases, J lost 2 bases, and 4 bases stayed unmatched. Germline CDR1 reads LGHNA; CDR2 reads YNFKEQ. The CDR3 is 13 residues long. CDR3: CATGTENTGELFF. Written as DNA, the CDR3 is TGTGCCACCGGGACAGAAAACACCGGGGAGCTGTTTTTT.

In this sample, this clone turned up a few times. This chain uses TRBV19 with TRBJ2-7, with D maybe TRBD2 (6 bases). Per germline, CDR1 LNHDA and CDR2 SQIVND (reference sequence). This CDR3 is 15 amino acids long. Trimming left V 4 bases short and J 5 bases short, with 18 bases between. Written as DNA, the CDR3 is TGTGCCAGTAGTACCAGACTTGGAGGGTATAACGAGCAGTACTTC. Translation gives CASSTRLGGYNEQYF.

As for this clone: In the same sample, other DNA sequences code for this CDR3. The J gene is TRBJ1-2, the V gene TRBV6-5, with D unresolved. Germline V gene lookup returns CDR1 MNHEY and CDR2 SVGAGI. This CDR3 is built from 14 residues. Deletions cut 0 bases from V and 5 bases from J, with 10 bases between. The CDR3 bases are TGTGCCAGCAGTTACTCGAGAGCCCCTTATGGCTACACCTTC. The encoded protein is CASSYSRAPYGYTF.

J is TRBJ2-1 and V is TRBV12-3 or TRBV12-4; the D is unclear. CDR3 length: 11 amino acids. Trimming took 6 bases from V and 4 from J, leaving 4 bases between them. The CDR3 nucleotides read TGTGCCAGCAGGGTATACAATGAGCAGTTCTTC. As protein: CASRVYNEQFF.

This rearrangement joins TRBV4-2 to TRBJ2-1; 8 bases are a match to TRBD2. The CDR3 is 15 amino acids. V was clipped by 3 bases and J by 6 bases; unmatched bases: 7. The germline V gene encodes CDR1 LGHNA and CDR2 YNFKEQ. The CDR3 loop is CASSQREDSVNEQFF. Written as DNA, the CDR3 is TGTGCCAGCAGCCAGCGGGAGGATTCAGTCAATGAGCAGTTCTTC.

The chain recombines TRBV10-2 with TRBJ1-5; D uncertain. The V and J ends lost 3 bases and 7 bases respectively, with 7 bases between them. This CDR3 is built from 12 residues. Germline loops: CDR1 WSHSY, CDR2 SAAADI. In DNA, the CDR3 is TGCGCCAGCAGTGACCCCCTACAGCCCCAGCATTTT. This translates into CASSDPLQPQHF.

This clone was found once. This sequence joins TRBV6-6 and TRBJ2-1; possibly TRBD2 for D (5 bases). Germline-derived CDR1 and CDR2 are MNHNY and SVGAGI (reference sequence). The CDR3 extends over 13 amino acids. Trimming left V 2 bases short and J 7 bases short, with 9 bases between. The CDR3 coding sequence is TGTGCCAGCAGTTACGTCCCGGGGAATGAGCAGTTCTTC. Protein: CASSYVPGNEQFF.